These T cell receptor beta chains were read from a single sample in a study of cytomegalovirus exposure and HLA in healthy donors. The data were produced by immunoSEQ multiplex PCR, yet TCRdb's version contains in-frame clones alone and is incomplete. Among tens of thousands of clones listed, about 66% were seen once. The material sequenced was PBMCs. All receptors derive from a woman aged 45 to 65 in good health and CMV-seropositive. Both conserved end residues are part of each CDR3. The D gene is left open where the match is weak. Only part of the rows carry a size: once, few, many, or a class if the clone is expanded.

D gene	V gene	J gene	clone size	CDR3 protein	CDR3 DNA
TRBD1	TRBV11-2	TRBJ1-6	-	CASSSPGQVNYNSPLHF	TGTGCCAGCAGCTCCCCGGGACAGGTGAACTATAATTCACCCCTCCACTTT
TRBD1	TRBV7-9	TRBJ1-4	-	CASSWTGEGEKLFF	TGTGCCAGCAGCTGGACAGGCGAGGGTGAAAAACTGTTTTTT
TRBD2	TRBV28	TRBJ2-3	-	CASSLSGGSTDTQYF	TGTGCCAGCAGTTTAAGCGGGGGGAGCACAGATACGCAGTATTTT
TRBD1	TRBV5-1	TRBJ2-3	-	CASSETGTEADTQYF	TGCGCCAGCAGCGAAACCGGGACAGAAGCAGATACGCAGTATTTT
-	TRBV4-1	TRBJ1-6	-	CASSQGGTGGNSPLHF	TGCGCCAGCAGCCAGGGGGGGACCGGAGGAAATTCACCCCTCCACTTT
-	TRBV14	TRBJ2-7	-	CASSQDPPTGLDYEQYF	TGTGCCAGCAGCCAAGATCCCCCCACGGGACTCGACTACGAGCAGTACTTC
-	TRBV6-6	TRBJ1-1	many	CASSSRQTGNTEAFF	TGTGCCAGCAGTTCTAGACAGACAGGGAACACTGAAGCTTTCTTT
TRBD1	TRBV9	TRBJ1-2	-	CASSTWTGTNYGYTF	TGTGCCAGCAGCACATGGACAGGGACTAACTATGGCTACACCTTC
TRBD1	TRBV4-3	TRBJ2-7	-	CASSRLTGGDEQYF	TGCGCCAGCAGCCGTCTGACAGGGGGCGACGAGCAGTACTTC
TRBD2	TRBV28	TRBJ2-7	few	CASSPLLAGGIYEQYF	TGTGCCAGCAGTCCCTTACTAGCGGGGGGTATATACGAGCAGTACTTC
-	TRBV6-1	TRBJ2-5	-	CASSARKGEEETQYF	TGTGCCAGCAGTGCCCGGAAAGGGGAGGAAGAGACCCAGTACTTC
-	TRBV19	TRBJ1-5	-	CASSIRDQPQHF	TGTGCCAGTAGTATACGGGATCAGCCCCAGCATTTT
-	TRBV19	TRBJ1-5	-	CASISGGGDQPQHF	TGTGCCAGTATTTCGGGAGGGGGAGATCAGCCCCAGCATTTT
-	TRBV2	TRBJ1-2	-	CATEPGRNYGYTF	TGTGCCACCGAGCCCGGGAGAAACTATGGCTACACCTTC
-	TRBV29-1	TRBJ1-5	once	CSVEETEKNQPQHF	TGCAGCGTTGAGGAGACAGAAAAAAATCAGCCCCAGCATTTT
TRBD1	TRBV28	TRBJ1-5	-	CASSSGQGIDSNQPQHF	TGTGCCAGCAGTTCGGGACAGGGGATCGATAGCAATCAGCCCCAGCATTTT
-	TRBV19	TRBJ1-2	few	CASSRGDLYGYTF	TGTGCCAGTAGTAGGGGGGACTTATATGGCTACACCTTC
-	TRBV6-1	TRBJ1-2	-	CASREPGGGYTF	TGTGCCAGCCGAGAGCCGGGGGGTGGCTACACCTTC
-	TRBV27	TRBJ1-1	-	CASSLNRGAEAFF	TGTGCCAGCAGCCTAAACCGGGGGGCTGAAGCTTTCTTT
TRBD1	TRBV7-2	TRBJ1-2	-	CASSLGGSTGGYTF	TGTGCCAGCAGCTTAGGGGGCTCGACAGGGGGCTACACCTTC
-	TRBV28	TRBJ1-2	-	CASSLGGFLDYGYTF	TGTGCCAGCAGTTTGGGGGGTTTCCTGGACTATGGCTACACCTTC
TRBD2	TRBV4-3	TRBJ2-3	-	CASSLGLAASTDTQYF	TGCGCCAGCAGCCTGGGACTAGCGGCGAGCACAGATACGCAGTATTTT
TRBD1	TRBV29-1	TRBJ2-1	-	CSVVGQGGHNEQFF	TGCAGCGTTGTAGGACAGGGAGGCCACAATGAGCAGTTCTTC
-	TRBV6-1	TRBJ1-2	-	CASSETWGYTF	TGTGCCAGCAGTGAGACTTGGGGCTACACCTTC
-	TRBV7-2	TRBJ2-2	-	CASSFLVGAVGELFF	TGTGCCAGCAGCTTCTTAGTGGGGGCGGTCGGGGAGCTGTTTTTT
-	TRBV7-6	TRBJ2-5	few	CASSPEGGEETQYF	TGTGCCAGCAGCCCCGAGGGGGGGGAAGAGACCCAGTACTTC
-	TRBV5-1	TRBJ2-3	-	CASIEDTTDTQYF	TGCGCCAGCATTGAGGATACCACAGATACGCAGTATTTT
-	TRBV28	TRBJ1-2	few	CASSSTGLVDGYTF	TGTGCCAGCAGTTCCACAGGGTTAGTCGATGGCTACACCTTC
-	TRBV27	TRBJ2-1	few	CASSLLGDEQFF	TGTGCCAGCAGTTTACTAGGAGATGAGCAGTTCTTC
TRBD1	TRBV10-1	TRBJ1-5	-	CAGIRTGGPIVLSNQPQHF	TGCGCCGGAATTAGGACAGGGGGCCCCATTGTCCTTAGCAATCAGCCCCAGCATTTT
TRBD2	TRBV27	TRBJ2-1	once	CASSSLAGGPAEQFF	TGTGCCAGCAGTTCATTAGCGGGGGGGCCCGCTGAGCAGTTCTTC
TRBD1	TRBV28	TRBJ2-7	-	CASSRTGGKRDEQYF	TGTGCCAGCAGCCGGACAGGGGGTAAAAGGGACGAGCAGTACTTC
-	TRBV14	TRBJ1-3	-	CASSQQGQGGNTIYF	TGTGCCAGCAGCCAACAGGGGCAAGGTGGAAACACCATATATTTT
-	TRBV5-6	TRBJ1-4	many	CASSSQAGEKLFF	TGTGCCAGCAGCTCCCAGGCAGGGGAAAAACTGTTTTTT
TRBD2	TRBV7-8	TRBJ2-5	-	CASIPGVAGGQETQYF	TGTGCCAGCATCCCCGGGGTAGCGGGGGGACAAGAGACCCAGTACTTC
-	TRBV5-1	TRBJ2-5	-	CASRRGGGGQETQYF	TGCGCCAGCAGACGCGGTGGGGGCGGTCAAGAGACCCAGTACTTC
-	TRBV30	TRBJ1-4	-	CAWSPQGRYNEKLFF	TGTGCCTGGAGCCCCCAGGGGAGATATAATGAAAAACTGTTTTTT
TRBD1	TRBV7-9	TRBJ2-7	-	CSSSVGQGAGGQYF	TGTTCCAGCAGCGTGGGACAGGGGGCAGGAGGGCAGTACTTC
-	TRBV28	TRBJ2-7	-	CASSFAGFQYF	TGTGCCAGCAGTTTTGCTGGCTTCCAGTACTTC
-	TRBV5-1	TRBJ1-1	-	CASSLGGPGVWNTEAFF	TGCGCCAGCAGCTTGGGAGGTCCAGGGGTTTGGAACACTGAAGCTTTCTTT
-	TRBV9	TRBJ1-5	-	CASSVGGGNQPQHF	TGTGCCAGCAGCGTAGGTGGGGGGAATCAGCCCCAGCATTTT
TRBD1	TRBV2	TRBJ1-2	-	CASRRTGGGRNGYTF	TGTGCCAGCAGACGAACAGGGGGCGGGCGAAATGGCTACACCTTC
-	TRBV6-5	TRBJ1-1	few	CASRNLQGAAAFF	TGTGCCAGCAGAAACCTTCAGGGTGCAGCAGCTTTCTTT
TRBD1	TRBV28	TRBJ2-7	-	CASSLNRGYDEQYF	TGTGCCAGCAGTTTAAACAGGGGTTACGACGAGCAGTACTTC
-	TRBV4-3	TRBJ2-4	-	CASSQDTLRGNIQYF	TGCGCCAGCAGCCAAGACACTCTCCGGGGGAACATTCAGTACTTC
TRBD1	TRBV7-9	TRBJ1-2	-	CASSLEDRVQPNYGYTF	TGTGCCAGCAGCTTAGAGGACAGGGTCCAACCTAACTATGGCTACACCTTC
-	TRBV9	TRBJ2-2	few	CASSAFSGELFF	TGTGCCAGCAGCGCCTTTAGCGGGGAGCTGTTTTTT
-	TRBV11-1	TRBJ2-7	-	CASSLAATGEQYF	TGTGCCAGCAGCTTAGCCGCCACCGGCGAGCAGTACTTC
-	TRBV15	TRBJ2-1	-	CATSSGGQPNEQFF	TGTGCCACCAGCAGCGGGGGGCAGCCCAATGAGCAGTTCTTC
TRBD1	TRBV2	TRBJ2-7	-	CASSDPDRVPSYEQYF	TGTGCCAGCAGTGATCCGGACAGGGTTCCTTCCTACGAGCAGTACTTC
-	TRBV28	TRBJ2-1	-	CASSFLRAEQFF	TGTGCCAGCAGTTTCCTTAGAGCTGAGCAGTTCTTC